The present T cell receptor (beta chain) was sequenced within a study of blood T cell repertoires in COVID-19. In the study overall: Nucleic acid was either cDNA or gDNA, and it came from T cells, B-cell-depleted T cells, or PBMCs.

Comments on this clone: The same CDR3 is also encoded by other DNA sequences in this sample.

Clinical history reported by participants formed the basis on which cohorts were assigned. Source study methods: Counts of nucleated cells, estimated from reference gene primer amplification, were obtained. TCRdb's copy holds only in-frame clones and misses some; the assay was immunoSEQ multiplex PCR. V, J and clone size derive from that table, while D and trimming were established from the DNA sequence. Of roughly 260,000 clones listed, around 93% were seen once; the top ten hold 1.2%. With 1 base removed from V and 4 bases from J, the gap between germline ends came to 5 bases. The CDR3 totals 13 residues. Germline-derived CDR1 and CDR2 are SGHTA and FQGNSA.

Material: PBMCs or T cells enriched from blood (not recorded which). The receptor was derived from a human donor in a cohort exposed to, infected with or recovered from COVID-19 (not recorded which). The donor label of this sample is uncertain. J is TRBJ1-3 and V is TRBV7-2; no reliable D call. In DNA, the CDR3 is TGTGCCAGCAGCTTAGGCCAGGGAAACACCATATATTTT. Protein sequence: CASSLGQGNTIYF.